The present entry profiles one TCR beta chain with its context. Its specific antigen is unknown. No much larger clonotype is one base removed from it; base qualities were not supplied. This entry comes from a study of cytomegalovirus exposure and HLA in healthy donors (TCRdb year 2017). For context, the study as a whole: According to a later analysis, one platform produced both the 120 validation repertoires and the 550 to 800 repertoires of the first cohort. High-throughput TCR immunosequencing, statistical association of individual TCRs with disease status, and machine learning were combined to predict cytomegalovirus infection status. The aim of the study was to test whether cataloging public T cell receptors could identify signatures of past pathogen exposure. A separate validation cohort of roughly 120 different subjects was used in addition to the approximately 640-subject first cohort.

Results and caveats for the whole study, not just this receptor: In vitro tests confirmed that three of the cytomegalovirus-associated TCR beta chains recognize cytomegalovirus antigens. The validation cohort had no HLA typing available for a later analysis, so co-occurrence within that cohort was assessed over all 120 or so repertoires. In the study, 164 TCR beta chains were listed as associated with cytomegalovirus. The authors suggested that the approach could potentially be generalized to other disease states and immunological phenotypes. Most TCR sequences were observed very rarely across donors, whereas some public TCRs were present in many individuals. In a later analysis, TCRs clustered in the first cohort were found to also tend to co-occur in the roughly 130 validation repertoires, with 94% of cluster scores above 0. The classifier was reported to diagnose cytomegalovirus status with high specificity and sensitivity in both the original cohort and the validation cohort.

The library was built by means of the immunoSEQ multiplex PCR assay. The authors' analysis ran thus. A statistical classification framework was developed to diagnose cytomegalovirus status using the catalog of TCR beta chain sequences. Sourced from immuneACCESS, this table was stored by TCRdb with only in-frame sequences that have V and J called. A share of the clones is absent; for the studies checked, an unresolved V gene accounts for under half, and the remainder has no known explanation. V and J calls and clone size are as listed in that table; D and trimming were resolved from the DNA. Here the sample has about 110,000 clones; approximately 91% occur a single time. Around 2.1% of the sample lies in the top ten. The donors were included in the validation cohort of approximately 130 subjects, a group kept apart from the approximately 690-subject first cohort. Germline trimming: 5 bases from V, 10 bases from J; junction bases outside gene matches: 15. The CDR3 runs 17 residues from the cysteine to the phenylalanine. The CDR3 DNA has 51 bases and is translated from base 1. The CDR1 and CDR2 encoded by the germline V gene are SGHTA and FQGNSA.

This receptor was taken from a woman aged 18-30 years in good health and CMV-seronegative. The sample comprised PBMCs. The rearranged segments are TRBV7-2 and TRBJ2-1; 12 central bases correspond to TRBD2. For the CDR3, the sequence is CASSKRPLAGGGQEQFF. Here is the DNA: TGTGCCAGCAGCAAGCGCCCTCTAGCGGGAGGGGGGCAGGAGCAGTTCTTC. The reference TRBV7-2 and TRBJ2-1 proteins fill in what lies around the CDR3, so the full variable domain reads GAGVSQSPSNKVTEKGKDVELRCDPISGHTALYWYRQSLGQGLEFLIYFQGNSAPDKSGLPSDRFSAERTGGSVSTLTIQRTQQEDSAVYLCASSKRPLAGGGQEQFFGPGTRLTVL.